A selection of T cell receptor beta chains follows, all from one sample in a study of blood T cell repertoires in COVID-19. The protocol was immunoSEQ multiplex PCR, while the TCRdb copy is restricted to in-frame clones and leaves out a portion. The sample yields roughly 290,000 clones, roughly 85% seen once. Sequencing was carried out using PBMCs or T cells enriched from blood (not recorded which). These receptors all come from a woman aged 25 to 39 who had recovered from COVID-19. Both conserved end residues are part of each CDR3. D genes are given only for firm matches. Some rows mark clone size as missing; the rest say once, few, many or name a class of expanded clone.

d_call	v_call	clone_size	j_call	cdr3_length	cdr3_nt	cdr3_aa
-	TRBV5-1	-	TRBJ1-2	14	TGCGCCAGCAGCTTGGTTGGGCAGGGTGATGGCTACACCTTC	CASSLVGQGDGYTF
TRBD1	TRBV19	-	TRBJ1-5	15	TGTGCCAGTAGCGAGACAGGGGGTTCAAATCAGCCCCAGCATTTT	CASSETGGSNQPQHF
-	TRBV5-6	-	TRBJ2-3	13	TGTGCCAGCAGCTCCAGGGTTGCGGATACGCAGTATTTT	CASSSRVADTQYF
TRBD1	TRBV5-6	-	TRBJ1-5	15	TGTGCCAGCAGCTTCGGGGTGACAGGGACAGAGCCCCAGCATTTT	CASSFGVTGTEPQHF
-	TRBV11-3	-	TRBJ2-5	13	TGTGCCAGCAGCTCGGGACTGCGGGAGACCCAGTACTTC	CASSSGLRETQYF
-	TRBV5-1	-	TRBJ2-7	14	TGCGCCAGCAGCTTGGGCGCAAGAGGCTACGAGCAGTACTTC	CASSLGARGYEQYF
-	TRBV7-8	-	TRBJ1-1	15	TGTGCCAGCAGCCCTACGGGACAAATTAACACTGAAGCTTTCTTT	CASSPTGQINTEAFF
TRBD1	TRBV28	-	TRBJ2-5	14	TGTGCCAGCAGTCGATACAGGGGATCAGAGACCCAGTACTTC	CASSRYRGSETQYF
TRBD1	TRBV4-2	-	TRBJ1-1	16	TGTGCCAGCAGCCAAATCGGACAGGGGTTGAACACTGAAGCTTTCTTT	CASSQIGQGLNTEAFF
-	TRBV7-2	-	TRBJ1-6	13	TGTGCCAGCAGCTTACAGGGGAATTCACCCCTCCACTTT	CASSLQGNSPLHF
-	TRBV6-5	-	TRBJ1-1	15	TGTGCCAGCAGCCGGAGACCCAACATGAACACTGAAGCTTTCTTT	CASSRRPNMNTEAFF
-	TRBV5-1	-	TRBJ1-4	14	TGCGCCAGCAGCTGGGGGCGGGTTAATGAAAAACTGTTTTTT	CASSWGRVNEKLFF
TRBD1	TRBV9	-	TRBJ2-7	14	TGTGCCAGCAGCGCGAGGACAGGGGGATACGAGCAGTACTTC	CASSARTGGYEQYF
TRBD1	TRBV9	once	TRBJ1-6	14	TGTGCCAGCAGCGAGGGACAGGGAGATTCACCCCTCCACTTT	CASSEGQGDSPLHF
-	TRBV5-6	-	TRBJ2-1	15	TGTGCCAGCAGCTTGTTGCTAGCTGTCACCTATGAGCAGTTCTTC	CASSLLLAVTYEQFF
TRBD1	TRBV29-1	-	TRBJ1-2	13	TGCAGCGTTGAAGCTGACAGGGTAAATGGCTACACCTTC	CSVEADRVNGYTF
TRBD1	TRBV6-5	-	TRBJ2-1	14	TGTGCCAGCAGTATCCGGGACAGTTACAATGAGCAGTTCTTC	CASSIRDSYNEQFF
-	TRBV7-9	-	TRBJ1-4	15	TGTGCCAGCAGCAGACGGGTAGGGACTGATGAAAAACTGTTTTTT	CASSRRVGTDEKLFF
TRBD1	TRBV28	-	TRBJ1-1	13	TGTGCCAGCAGTACAGGGGGCATGACTGAAGCTTTCTTT	CASSTGGMTEAFF
-	TRBV6-4	once	TRBJ1-1	13	TGTGCCAGCGCCCTCGGAGAGAACACTGAAGCTTTCTTT	CASALGENTEAFF
TRBD1	TRBV10-3	-	TRBJ1-5	15	TGTGCCATCAGTGCAGACAGGGGTAGAGAGCAGCCCCAGCATTTT	CAISADRGREQPQHF
-	TRBV29-1	-	TRBJ2-1	14	TGCAGCGTTGAACAGGGGGGCTCCTACAATGAGCAGTTCTTC	CSVEQGGSYNEQFF
-	TRBV5-1	-	TRBJ1-4	15	TGCGCCAGCAGCTCCGGGTCCGAGGGCCACGAAAAACTGTTTTTT	CASSSGSEGHEKLFF
TRBD1	TRBV5-6	-	TRBJ1-6	14	TGTGCCAGCAGCATGACAGGGGAGAGGTCACCCCTCCACTTT	CASSMTGERSPLHF
TRBD1	TRBV5-1	-	TRBJ1-1	15	TGCGCCAGCAGCTTGGACAGGGGGCGAGACACTGAAGCTTTCTTT	CASSLDRGRDTEAFF
TRBD1	TRBV11-2	once	TRBJ1-6	14	TGTGCCAGCAGCCCCGGACAGGGATTGTCACCCCTCCACTTT	CASSPGQGLSPLHF
TRBD1	TRBV5-1	-	TRBJ2-1	14	TGCGCCAGCAGCTTCGACAGGGGAATAAATGAGCAGTTCTTC	CASSFDRGINEQFF
TRBD2	TRBV5-4	-	TRBJ2-5	17	TGTGCCAGCAGCTTGCTCGGCGGGGGGGCCTTAGGAGAGACCCAGTACTTC	CASSLLGGGALGETQYF
TRBD2	TRBV27	-	TRBJ2-7	16	TGTGCCAGCAGTTTTGCTAGCGGGGGGCCTACCTACGAGCAGTACTTC	CASSFASGGPTYEQYF
-	TRBV18	-	TRBJ1-4	15	TGTGCCAGCTCACCAGAGGAGGGGTCTAATGAAAAACTGTTTTTT	CASSPEEGSNEKLFF
-	TRBV11-2	-	TRBJ2-1	12	TGTGCCAGCAGCTATTCCCAGGGGGAGCAGTTCTTC	CASSYSQGEQFF
-	TRBV7-9	-	TRBJ1-2	16	TGTGCCAGCAGCCCAGGAGGTGGCAGGCCAGAGGACGGCTACACCTTC	CASSPGGGRPEDGYTF
-	TRBV25-1	-	TRBJ2-7	16	TGTGCCAGCAGTGATCCTCGACAAGGAGGTCAGTACGAGCAGTACTTC	CASSDPRQGGQYEQYF
-	TRBV24-1	few	TRBJ1-1	14	TGTGCCACCAGAACGGGACTCTCGAACACTGAAGCTTTCTTT	CATRTGLSNTEAFF
-	TRBV5-1	-	TRBJ2-5	14	TGCGCCAGCAGCTTGGAGGAGGATCAAGAGACCCAGTACTTC	CASSLEEDQETQYF
TRBD1	TRBV2	-	TRBJ1-2	14	TGTGCCAGCTTGGAGGGACAGGGGGAATATGGCTACACCTTC	CASLEGQGEYGYTF
-	TRBV5-1	-	TRBJ1-4	18	TGCGCCAGCAACGTCGGGCTTGGGAGTGTACGGGGGGACGAAAAACTGTTTTTT	CASNVGLGSVRGDEKLFF
TRBD1	TRBV2	-	TRBJ2-1	14	TGTGCCAGCTCTCCCGGGACAGGGGGAAATGAGCAGTTCTTC	CASSPGTGGNEQFF
TRBD2	TRBV27	-	TRBJ2-1	15	TGTGCCAGCAGACAACCGGGACTAGCTGGAAGTGAGCAGTTCTTC	CASRQPGLAGSEQFF
-	TRBV28	-	TRBJ1-2	12	TGTGCCAGCAGTTTAGGCGGGTTCGGCTACACCTTC	CASSLGGFGYTF
-	TRBV21-1	-	TRBJ1-2	13	TGTGCCAGCAGCTCACTAGGCCGTCGTGGCTACACCTTC	CASSSLGRRGYTF